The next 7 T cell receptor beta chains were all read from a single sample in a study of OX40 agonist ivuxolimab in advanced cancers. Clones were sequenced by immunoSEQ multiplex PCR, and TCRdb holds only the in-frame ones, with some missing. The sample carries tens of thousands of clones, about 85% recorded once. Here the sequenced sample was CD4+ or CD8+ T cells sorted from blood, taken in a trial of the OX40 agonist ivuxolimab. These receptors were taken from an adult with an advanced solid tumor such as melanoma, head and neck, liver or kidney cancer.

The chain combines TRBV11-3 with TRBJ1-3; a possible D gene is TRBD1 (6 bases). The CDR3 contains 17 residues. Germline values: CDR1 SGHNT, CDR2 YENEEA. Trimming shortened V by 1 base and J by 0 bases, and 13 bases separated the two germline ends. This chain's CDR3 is CASSLVQQGSSGNTIYF. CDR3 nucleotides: TGTGCCAGCAGCTTAGTCCAACAGGGAAGCTCTGGAAACACCATATATTTT.

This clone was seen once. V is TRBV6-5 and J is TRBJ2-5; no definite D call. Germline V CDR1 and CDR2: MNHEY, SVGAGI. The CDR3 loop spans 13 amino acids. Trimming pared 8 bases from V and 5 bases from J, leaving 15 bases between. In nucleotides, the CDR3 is TGTGCCAGCGCTGGCTCCCCGGAGGAGACCCAGTACTTC. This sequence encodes CASAGSPEETQYF.

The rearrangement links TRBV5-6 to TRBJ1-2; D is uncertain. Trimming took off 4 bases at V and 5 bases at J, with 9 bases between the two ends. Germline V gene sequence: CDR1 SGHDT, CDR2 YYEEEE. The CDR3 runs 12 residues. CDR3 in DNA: TGTGCCAGCAGCCGTGACCCTTATGGCTACACCTTC. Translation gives CASSRDPYGYTF.

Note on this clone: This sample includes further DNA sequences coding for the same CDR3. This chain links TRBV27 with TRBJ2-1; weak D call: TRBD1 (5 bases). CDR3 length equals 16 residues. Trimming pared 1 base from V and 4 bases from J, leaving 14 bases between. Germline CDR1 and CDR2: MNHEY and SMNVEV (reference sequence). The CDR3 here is CASSLWGSIDYNEQFF. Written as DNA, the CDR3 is TGTGCCAGCAGTTTATGGGGCAGCATCGATTACAATGAGCAGTTCTTC.

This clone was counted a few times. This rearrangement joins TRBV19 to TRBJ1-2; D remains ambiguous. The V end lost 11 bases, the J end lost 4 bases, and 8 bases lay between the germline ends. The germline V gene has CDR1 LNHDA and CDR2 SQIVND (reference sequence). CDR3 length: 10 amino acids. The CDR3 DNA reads TGTGCCGCGGGCGGCTATGGCTACACCTTC. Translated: CAAGGYGYTF.

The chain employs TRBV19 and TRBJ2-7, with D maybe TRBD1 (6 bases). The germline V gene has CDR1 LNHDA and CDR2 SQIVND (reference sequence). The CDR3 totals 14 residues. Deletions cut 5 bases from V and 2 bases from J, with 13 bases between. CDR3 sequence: CASSPQGWAYEQYF. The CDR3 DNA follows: TGTGCCAGTAGTCCACAGGGTTGGGCCTACGAGCAGTACTTC. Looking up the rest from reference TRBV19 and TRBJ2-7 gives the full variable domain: DGGITQSPKYLFRKEGQNVTLSCEQNLNHDAMYWYRQDPGQGLRLIYYSQIVNDFQKGDIAEGYSVSREKKESFPLTVTSAQKNPTAFYLCASSPQGWAYEQYFGPGTRLTVT.

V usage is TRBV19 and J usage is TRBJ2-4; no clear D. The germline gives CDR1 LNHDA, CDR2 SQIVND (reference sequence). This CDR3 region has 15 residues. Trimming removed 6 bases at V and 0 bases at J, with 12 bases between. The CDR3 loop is CASSGSPLAKNIQYF. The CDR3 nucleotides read TGTGCCAGTAGCGGGTCTCCCTTAGCCAAAAACATTCAGTACTTC.